The clone carrying this TCR beta chain was recorded a few times. As yet, its antigen is unknown. TCRdb re-called the reads through MiXCR, storing one row per CDR3 protein. The table shows 450,000 to 550,000 distinct CDR3 sequences, with more than 15% occurring only once. This record belongs to a study of T cell repertoires in cytomegalovirus infection. Study-wide results and caveats: What dominated the ex vivo response were HLA-C-restricted CMV-specific TCR beta clonotypes.

V was clipped by 4 bases and J by 8 bases; unmatched bases: 8. Germline CDR1 SQVTM, CDR2 ANQGSEA. The CDR3 is 14 amino acids. The source of this sequence is a human donor in good health (CMV status not recorded). Some clones in this sample may be carry-over from other donors' samples. The source material was CD8+ T cells from PBMCs. The V gene is TRBV29-1, the J gene TRBJ2-4; 10 bases match TRBD1. The CDR3 loop is CSVVPTGGDDIQYF. Written as DNA, the CDR3 is TGCAGCGTTGTCCCGACAGGGGGCGATGACATTCAGTACTTC.